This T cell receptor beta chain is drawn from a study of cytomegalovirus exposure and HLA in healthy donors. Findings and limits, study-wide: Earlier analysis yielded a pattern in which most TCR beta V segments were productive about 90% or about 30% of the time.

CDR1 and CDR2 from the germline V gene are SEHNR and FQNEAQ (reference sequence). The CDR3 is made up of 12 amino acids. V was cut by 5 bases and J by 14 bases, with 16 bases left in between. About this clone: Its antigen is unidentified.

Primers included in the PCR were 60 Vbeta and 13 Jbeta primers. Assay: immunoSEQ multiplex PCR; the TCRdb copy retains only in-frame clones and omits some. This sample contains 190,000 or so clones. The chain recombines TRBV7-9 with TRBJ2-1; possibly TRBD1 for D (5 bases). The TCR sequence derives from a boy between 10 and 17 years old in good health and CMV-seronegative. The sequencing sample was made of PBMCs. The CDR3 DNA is TGTGCCAGCAGCCTCGGACAACCTGGAAAGTTCTTC. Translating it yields CASSLGQPGKFF.